The 14 T cell receptor beta chains below were found in one sample sequenced in a study of blood T cell repertoires in COVID-19. Only in-frame clones appear in the TCRdb table, and some are missing; sequencing was by immunoSEQ multiplex PCR. The sample carries approximately 240,000 clones, approximately 86% recorded once. The source material was peripheral blood. The receptor set was obtained from a woman aged 25 to 39 who had recovered from COVID-19.

On this clone itself: Other DNA sequences in the sample encode the same CDR3. The chain recombines TRBV14 with TRBJ1-2; tentatively, D is TRBD1 (6 bases). Germline V gene sequence: CDR1 SGHDN, CDR2 FVKESK. Trimming removed 3 bases from V and 2 bases from J, with 7 bases in between. CDR3 length: 13 residues. The CDR3 DNA sequence: TGTGCCAGCAGCCAGGGGGCCAACTATGGCTACACCTTC. Its translation is CASSQGANYGYTF. Variable domain in full (rest from reference TRBV14 and TRBJ1-2): EAGVTQFPSHSVIEKGQTVTLRCDPISGHDNLYWYRRVMGKEIKFLLHFVKESKQDESGMPNNRFLAERTGGTYSTLKVQPAELEDSGVYFCASSQGANYGYTFGSGTRLTVV.

The chain employs TRBV27 and TRBJ1-1; the match to TRBD1 covers 10 bases. The CDR3 is 15 amino acids. With 5 bases clipped from V and 3 bases from J, the junction kept 6 bases outside the gene matches. The germline CDR1 and CDR2 sequences are MNHEY and SMNVEV (reference sequence). The CDR3 DNA reads TGTGCCAGCAGTGCGTGGACAGGGGGGCACACTGAAGCTTTCTTT. Its protein is CASSAWTGGHTEAFF.

V usage is TRBV28 and J usage is TRBJ2-7; 7 bases match TRBD1. This CDR3 contains 13 residues. With 6 bases clipped from V and 3 bases from J, the junction kept 5 bases outside the gene matches. CDR1 and CDR2 from the germline V gene are MDHEN and SYDVKM. The CDR3 DNA sequence: TGTGCCAGCAGAGGACAGGCCTACTACGAGCAGTACTTC. It codes for CASRGQAYYEQYF.

The gene calls are TRBV19 and TRBJ1-2; weak D call: TRBD1 (5 bases). Germline V gene lookup returns CDR1 LNHDA and CDR2 SQIVND (reference sequence). This CDR3 is built from 12 residues. V lost 8 bases and J 5 bases, leaving 12 bases between the germline ends. In nucleotides, the CDR3 is TGTGCCAGTCATACTGGGGGGTATGGCTACACCTTC. Its protein product is CASHTGGYGYTF.

The V call is TRBV2, the J call TRBJ2-3, with D maybe TRBD2 (5 bases). This CDR3 region has 12 residues. Germline-derived CDR1 and CDR2 are SNHLY and FYNNEI. The V end was cut by 10 bases, the J end by 6 bases, with 14 bases between. CDR3 bases: TGTGCCACCCCCAGCAAGCGGGATACGCAGTATTTT. Translating gives CATPSKRDTQYF.

The chain couples TRBV21-1 to TRBJ1-6. TRBV21-1 is designated a pseudogene. The CDR3 length is 17 residues. CDR3 amino acids: CASSKLSRSSYNSPLHF. The CDR3, as DNA: TGTGCCAGCAGCAAATTGTCCCGGAGCTCCTATAATTCACCCCTCCACTTT.

The rearrangement joins TRBV4-1 to TRBJ1-2; TRBD1 might be the D (6 bases). Trimming removed 4 bases from V and 2 bases from J, with 23 bases in between. CDR1 is MGHRA, CDR2 YSYEKL, per germline. The CDR3 has 18 residues. The CDR3, as DNA: TGCGCCAGCAGCCGGGCCCCGCGACAGGTAGAGCAAAACTATGGCTACACCTTC. Translation: CASSRAPRQVEQNYGYTF.

V gene TRBV5-6 combines with J gene TRBJ1-2; TRBD1 agrees at 7 bases. CDR1 SGHDT and CDR2 YYEEEE come from the germline V gene. V gave up 2 bases and J gave up 5 bases; unmatched junction bases: 3. CDR3 length equals 13 residues. In nucleotides, the CDR3 is TGTGCCAGCAGCTTTCCAGGGGGGTATGGCTACACCTTC. This gives the protein CASSFPGGYGYTF.

V and J are TRBV6-1 and TRBJ2-1; TRBD2 might be the D (6 bases). Germline V CDR1 and CDR2: MNHNS, SASEGT. This CDR3 comprises 15 residues. V lost 3 bases and J lost 3, with 12 bases in between. This CDR3 reads CASSELGGGYNEQFF. CDR3 sequence (DNA): TGTGCCAGCAGTGAGTTGGGGGGAGGCTACAATGAGCAGTTCTTC.

This chain joins TRBV5-4 and TRBJ1-6; 7 nucleotides agree with TRBD1. Germline trimming cut 2 bases from V and 10 bases from J; bases unmatched to any gene: 3. There are 13 residues in the CDR3. Germline loops: CDR1 SGHNT, CDR2 YYREEE (reference sequence). The CDR3 spells CASSFGTASPLHF. The DNA of the CDR3 is TGTGCCAGCAGCTTCGGGACAGCATCACCCCTCCACTTT.

This chain joins TRBV2 and TRBJ2-2; D is unclear. The CDR3 covers 12 residues. The V gene lost 5 bases and the J gene lost 6 bases, with 7 bases spanning the gap. CDR1 SNHLY and CDR2 FYNNEI come from the germline V gene. The CDR3: CASSYLPGELFF. CDR3 nucleotide sequence: TGTGCCAGCAGTTACTTGCCCGGGGAGCTGTTTTTT.

This clone was counted between two and nine times. This chain joins TRBV5-4 and TRBJ2-2; 10 bases are shared with TRBD2. Trimming took 4 bases from V and 10 from J; bases not matched to a gene: 10. CDR1 SGHNT and CDR2 YYREEE come from the germline V gene (reference sequence). The CDR3 runs to 15 residues. As DNA, the CDR3 is TGTGCCAGCAGCCTAGCGGGGGCCGCTACTGAGGAGCTGTTTTTT. Protein: CASSLAGAATEELFF. The whole variable domain, filled in from reference TRBV5-4 and TRBJ2-2, reads ETGVTQSPTHLIKTRGQQVTLRCSSQSGHNTVSWYQQALGQGPQFIFQYYREEENGRGNFPPRFSGLQFPNYSSELNVNALELDDSALYLCASSLAGAATEELFFGEGSRLTVL.

The V and J genes are TRBV5-1 and TRBJ1-1, with 7 bases that match TRBD1. The V and J ends lost 1 base and 0 bases, in that order; junction bases with no gene match: 9. This CDR3 contains 17 residues. From germline, CDR1 is SGHRS and CDR2 YFSETQ. CDR3 in amino acids: CASSLSAAGGMNTEAFF. The CDR3 bases are TGCGCCAGCAGCTTGAGCGCGGCAGGGGGTATGAACACTGAAGCTTTCTTT. Complete variable domain (other parts from reference TRBV5-1 and TRBJ1-1): KAGVTQTPRYLIKTRGQQVTLSCSPISGHRSVSWYQQTPGQGLQFLFEYFSETQRNKGNFPGRFSGRQFSNSRSEMNVSTLELGDSALYLCASSLSAAGGMNTEAFFGQGTRLTVV.

The chain employs TRBV4-1 and TRBJ2-7; D is unclear. The CDR3 sequence is 13 residues long. Germline loops: CDR1 MGHRA, CDR2 YSYEKL. Between the trimmed V and J ends, which lost 4 bases and 0 bases, there was a span of 7 bases. The CDR3 is CASSLASSYEQYF. CDR3 DNA: TGCGCCAGCAGCCTCGCCAGCTCCTACGAGCAGTACTTC.